A single sample is the source of the 9 T cell receptor beta chains below, sequenced in a study of tumor and adjacent non-tumor tissue in lung cancer. TCRbeta libraries were built with three rounds of nested PCR, modified from ARM-PCR. TCRdb re-called the multiplex PCR reads with MiXCR, one entry per CDR3 protein. The sample records over 110,000 distinct CDR3 sequences, approximately 72% being singletons. This sample's RNA came from whole unsorted tissue. The sequenced sample consisted of lung tumor tissue. Receptor source: a man aged 55 to 70 with small cell lung cancer.

The chain combines TRBV5-1 with TRBJ2-3; maybe TRBD2 (6 bases). Germline V gives CDR1 SGHRS, CDR2 YFSETQ. This CDR3 contains 16 residues. V lost 1 base and J 1 base, leaving 13 bases between the germline ends. The CDR3 region has the DNA TGCGCCAGCAGCTTGTCGGGGGATGCTGGCACAGATACGCAGTATTTT. Amino acids: CASSLSGDAGTDTQYF.

This clonotype occurred once. Because it lacks the conserved phenylalanine or tryptophan at the end, this CDR3 is likely a read error. The DNA is left out, because the CDR3 cannot be placed on it with certainty; the CDR3 is given as TCRdb lists it. The chain is built from TRBV11-2 and TRBJ2-6; the table's D call TRBD2 went unverified against the DNA. Germline CDR1 and CDR2: SGHAT and FQNNGV. The CDR3 is 18 residues long, counting both termini. The CDR3 region is CASSLVLAGASGANVLII.

This clonotype appeared a few times. The chain combines TRBV6-2 or TRBV6-3 with TRBJ2-1; D assignment may be TRBD1 or TRBD2 (5 bases each). This CDR3 has 18 amino acids. V was clipped by 6 bases and J by 7 bases, with 28 bases between them. From germline, CDR1 is MNHEY and CDR2 SVGEGT. As DNA, the CDR3 is TGTGCCAGCAGCCCAAGGGCAGGGCTTGGAGCGGTTTCGAATGAGCAGTTCTTC. The encoded protein is CASSPRAGLGAVSNEQFF.

Concerning this clonotype itself: At one end the junction does not follow the germline gene, possibly because of a read error. The V gene is TRBV29-1, the J gene TRBJ1-2, with D perhaps matching TRBD1 (5 bases). This CDR3 has 10 residues. Germline V CDR1 and CDR2: SQVTM, ANQGSEA. The CDR3 protein is CSFIRGWVYF. The CDR3 nucleotides are TGCAGCTTTATTAGGGGCTGGGTCTACTTC.

Comments on this clonotype: At one of its ends the junction is not consistent with the germline gene, which may arise from a read error. V gene TRBV6-2 or TRBV6-3 combines with J gene TRBJ2-7; no firm D call. The CDR3 consists of 17 residues. Looked up from germline, CDR1 is MNHEY and CDR2 is SVGEGT. CDR3 amino acids: CASCYRDRASGSYEQYF. For the CDR3, the DNA is TGTGCCAGCTGTTACCGCGATAGGGCGTCGGGTTCCTACGAGCAGTACTTC.

This clonotype was counted a few times. This chain uses TRBV20-1 with TRBJ2-4, with a weak D call TRBD1 (6 bases). Germline CDR1 is DFQATT and CDR2 is SNEGSKA (reference sequence). Trimming stripped 3 bases from V and 0 bases from J, with 9 bases between. This CDR3 spans 14 amino acids. The CDR3 spells CSARPGVAKNIQYF. The CDR3 DNA sequence: TGCAGTGCTAGGCCAGGGGTAGCCAAAAACATTCAGTACTTC.

V is TRBV6-5 and J is TRBJ2-3; TRBD2 might be the D (6 bases). The CDR3 is made up of 12 amino acids. Germline V CDR1 and CDR2: MNHEY, SVGAGI. Trimming pared 10 bases from V and 15 bases from J, leaving 23 bases between. Written as DNA, the CDR3 is TGTGCCAACTATACCTCCGCGACTAGTCCTTATTTT. This encodes CANYTSATSPYF.

About this clonotype: Its ends do not fully match the called genes, so a read error is possible. The chain has TRBV5-6 and TRBJ2-3; tentatively, D is TRBD2 (6 bases). The CDR3 covers 14 residues. Germline V gives CDR1 SGHDT, CDR2 YYEEEE. The CDR3 protein is CASRFRGSTDTQYF. The DNA of the CDR3 is TGTGCAAGCAGGTTTCGGGGGAGCACAGATACGCAGTATTTT.

This clonotype was found many times. This rearrangement joins TRBV11-2 to TRBJ2-1, with D tentatively TRBD2 (6 bases). This CDR3 is built from 12 residues. Between the trimmed V and J ends, which lost 5 bases and 12 bases, there was a span of 14 bases. Germline V gene sequence: CDR1 SGHAT, CDR2 FQNNGV. CDR3 sequence reads: CASSLRQRAQFF. CDR3 DNA sequence: TGTGCCAGCAGCCTGCGTCAGCGGGCGCAGTTCTTC.